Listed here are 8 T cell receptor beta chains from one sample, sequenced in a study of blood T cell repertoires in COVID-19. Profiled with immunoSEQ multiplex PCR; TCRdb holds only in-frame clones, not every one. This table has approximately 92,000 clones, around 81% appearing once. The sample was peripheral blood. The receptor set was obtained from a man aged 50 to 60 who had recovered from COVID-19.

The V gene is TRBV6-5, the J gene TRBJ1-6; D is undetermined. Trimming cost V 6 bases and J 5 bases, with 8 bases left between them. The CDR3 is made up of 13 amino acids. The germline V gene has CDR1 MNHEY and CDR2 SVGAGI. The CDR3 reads CASRRVDNSPLHF. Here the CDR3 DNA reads TGTGCCAGCAGGAGGGTTGATAATTCACCCCTCCACTTT.

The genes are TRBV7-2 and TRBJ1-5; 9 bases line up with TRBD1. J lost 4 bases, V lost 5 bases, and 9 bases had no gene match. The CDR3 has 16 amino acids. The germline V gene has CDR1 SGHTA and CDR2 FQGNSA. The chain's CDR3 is CASSPLQGTGNQPQHF. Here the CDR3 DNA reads TGTGCCAGCAGCCCCTTACAGGGGACAGGGAATCAGCCCCAGCATTTT.

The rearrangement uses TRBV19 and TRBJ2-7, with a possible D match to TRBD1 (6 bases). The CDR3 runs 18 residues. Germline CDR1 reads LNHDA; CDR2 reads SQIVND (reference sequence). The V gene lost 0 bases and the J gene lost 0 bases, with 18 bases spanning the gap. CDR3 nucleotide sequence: TGTGCCAGTAGTATAGATCTAAGTAACAGGGAAGACTCCTACGAGCAGTACTTC. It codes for CASSIDLSNREDSYEQYF. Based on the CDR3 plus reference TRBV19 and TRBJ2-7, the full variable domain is DGGITQSPKYLFRKEGQNVTLSCEQNLNHDAMYWYRQDPGQGLRLIYYSQIVNDFQKGDIAEGYSVSREKKESFPLTVTSAQKNPTAFYLCASSIDLSNREDSYEQYFGPGTRLTVT.

The CDR3 coding sequence is TGTGCCAGCAGCACCCGACAGGGGGACACCCTCCACTTT. Its protein is CASSTRQGDTLHF. The chain combines TRBV7-2 with TRBJ1-6; TRBD1 agrees at 9 bases. Trimming took 5 bases from V and 14 from J; bases not matched to a gene: 7. The germline V gene encodes CDR1 SGHTA and CDR2 FQGNSA. The CDR3 has 13 residues.

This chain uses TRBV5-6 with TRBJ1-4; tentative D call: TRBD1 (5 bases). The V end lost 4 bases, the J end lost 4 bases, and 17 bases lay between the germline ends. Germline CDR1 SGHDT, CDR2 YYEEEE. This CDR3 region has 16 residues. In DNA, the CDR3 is TGTGCCAGCAGCAAGGATAAGGGGCTAAGTAATGAAAAACTGTTTTTT. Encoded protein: CASSKDKGLSNEKLFF.

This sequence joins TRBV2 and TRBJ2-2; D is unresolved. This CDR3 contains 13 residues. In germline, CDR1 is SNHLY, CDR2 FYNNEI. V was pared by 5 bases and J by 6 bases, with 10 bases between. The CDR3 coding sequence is TGTGCCAGCAGTCCGTCGAGCCCCGGGGAGCTGTTTTTT. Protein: CASSPSSPGELFF.

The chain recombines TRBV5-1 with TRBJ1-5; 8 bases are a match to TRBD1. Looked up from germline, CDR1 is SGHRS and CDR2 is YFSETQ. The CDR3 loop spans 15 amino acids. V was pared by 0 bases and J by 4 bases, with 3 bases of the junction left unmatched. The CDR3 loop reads CASSLGQGRNQPQHF. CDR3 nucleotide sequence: TGCGCCAGCAGCTTGGGACAGGGGAGGAATCAGCCCCAGCATTTT.

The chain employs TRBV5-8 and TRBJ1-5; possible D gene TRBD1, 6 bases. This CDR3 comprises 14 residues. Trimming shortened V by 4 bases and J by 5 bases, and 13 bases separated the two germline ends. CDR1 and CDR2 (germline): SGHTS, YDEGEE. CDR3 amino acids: CASSQQQGYQPQHF. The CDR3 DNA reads TGTGCCAGCAGCCAACAACAGGGTTATCAGCCCCAGCATTTT.